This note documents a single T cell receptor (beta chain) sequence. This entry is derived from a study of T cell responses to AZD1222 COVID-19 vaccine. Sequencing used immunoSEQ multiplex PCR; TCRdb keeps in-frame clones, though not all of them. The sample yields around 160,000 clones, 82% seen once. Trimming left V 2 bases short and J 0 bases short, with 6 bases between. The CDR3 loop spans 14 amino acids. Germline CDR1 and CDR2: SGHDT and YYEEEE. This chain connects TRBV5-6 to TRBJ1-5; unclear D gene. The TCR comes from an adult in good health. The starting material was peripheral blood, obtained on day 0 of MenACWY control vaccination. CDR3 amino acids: CASSFFHSNQPQHF. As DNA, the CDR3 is TGTGCCAGCAGCTTCTTCCATAGCAATCAGCCCCAGCATTTT.